The 10 T cell receptor beta chains reported below all come from one sample, sequenced in a study of graft-versus-host responses after intestinal transplantation. Plating combined 200,000 CFSE-labeled responder cells with 200,000 irradiated, violet-dye-labeled stimulator cells. The assay was immunoSEQ multiplex PCR, and TCRdb's table has in-frame clones only and misses some. The table records thousands of clones, roughly a third of them present only once. Sample: alloreactive CD8+ T cells from a mixed lymphocyte reaction culture, taken before transplantation. As for subset: CFSE-low proliferating T cells sorted from roughly six-day pre-transplant mixed lymphocyte reaction (GvH or HvG direction). These receptors were collected from a human patient who was an organ donor for intestinal transplantation.

This clone was seen a few times. Since a much larger clone is just one base distant, this may be a read error. The J gene is TRBJ2-7, the V gene TRBV7-3; 8 bases agree with TRBD1. The CDR3 has 13 residues. V was clipped by 3 bases and J by 2 bases; unmatched bases: 0. CDR1 is SGHTA and CDR2 is FQGTGA in the germline V gene. CDR3: CASSLTGAYEQYF. In DNA, the CDR3 is TGTGCCAGCAGCTTGACAGGGGCCTACGAGCAGTACTTC.

The chain employs TRBV9 and TRBJ2-2; D remains ambiguous. From germline, CDR1 is SGDLS and CDR2 YYNGEE. V gave up 0 bases and J gave up 4 bases, with 10 bases separating them. The CDR3 consists of 15 residues. CDR3 bases: TGTGCCAGCAGCGTAGGACCCCCGGGCACCGGGGAGCTGTTTTTT. Its translation is CASSVGPPGTGELFF.

This clone was picked up a small number of times. The chain is built from TRBV30 and TRBJ2-7; TRBD2 is a possible D gene (7 bases). Germline V lookup: CDR1 GTSNPN, CDR2 SVGIG (reference sequence). V lost 0 bases to trimming and J lost 7 bases, with 13 bases between them. There are 13 residues in the CDR3. In DNA, the CDR3 is TGTGCCTGGAGTGTGGACGGGGGGCGAGAGCAGTACTTC. It yields the protein CAWSVDGGREQYF.

The J gene is TRBJ2-3, the V gene TRBV5-1, with TRBD2 matching 10 bases. Germline CDR1 and CDR2: SGHRS and YFSETQ. This CDR3 is 16 amino acids long. Trimming removed 4 bases from V and 2 bases from J; junction bases left unmatched: 7. CDR3 sequence: CASSPSTSGATDTQYF. The CDR3 nucleotides read TGCGCCAGCAGCCCATCTACTAGCGGGGCCACAGATACGCAGTATTTT.

The chain recombines TRBV9 with TRBJ2-2; D is possibly TRBD2 (5 bases). Germline CDR1 SGDLS, CDR2 YYNGEE. Trimming shortened V by 4 bases and J by 0 bases, and 7 bases separated the two germline ends. There are 14 residues in the CDR3. CDR3 in amino acids: CASSSGTNTGELFF. CDR3 DNA sequence: TGTGCCAGCAGCAGCGGAACGAACACCGGGGAGCTGTTTTTT. The full variable domain, with the rest looked up from reference TRBV9 and TRBJ2-2, is DSGVTQTPKHLITATGQRVTLRCSPRSGDLSVYWYQQSLDQGLQFLIQYYNGEERAKGNILERFSAQQFPDLHSELNLSSLELGDSALYFCASSSGTNTGELFFGEGSRLTVL.

The chain employs TRBV11-2 and TRBJ1-6, with D possibly TRBD1 on 5 matching bases. CDR1 SGHAT and CDR2 FQNNGV come from the germline V gene. V was cut by 0 bases and J by 9 bases, with 15 bases left in between. This CDR3 comprises 16 residues. The chain's CDR3 is CASSLEAGQLASPLHF. The CDR3 DNA follows: TGTGCCAGCAGCTTAGAGGCAGGGCAGTTAGCTTCACCCCTCCACTTT.

Notes on this clone: The junction differs from germline at one of its ends, possibly a read error. The chain joins TRBV11-2 to TRBJ2-7; TRBD2 is a possible D gene (5 bases). The germline V gene encodes CDR1 SGHAT and CDR2 FQNNGV. The length of the CDR3 is 14 residues. CDR3 sequence reads: CASSSGLEAYEQYF. The CDR3, as DNA: TGCGCCAGCAGCTCCGGACTGGAAGCCTACGAGCAGTACTTC.

This clone was found a few times. This chain uses TRBV6-5 with TRBJ2-2, with a tentative D call TRBD2 (5 bases). V was pared by 2 bases and J by 7 bases, with 11 bases between. This CDR3 comprises 14 residues. Per the germline V gene, CDR1 is MNHEY and CDR2 is SVGAGI. CDR3 loop: CASSYSGRLGELFF. CDR3 sequence (DNA): TGTGCCAGCAGTTACAGCGGCAGACTCGGGGAGCTGTTTTTT.

The rearrangement links TRBV6-1 to TRBJ2-1, with a tentative D call TRBD2 (5 bases). Trimming stripped 11 bases from V and 4 bases from J, with 12 bases between. Germline CDR1 is MNHNS and CDR2 is SASEGT. The CDR3 extends over 12 amino acids. CDR3 in amino acids: CAGREGYNEQFF. CDR3 sequence (DNA): TGTGCCGGACGAGAGGGTTACAATGAGCAGTTCTTC.

This clone was counted only a few times. The V and J genes are TRBV5-6 and TRBJ1-2; 10 bases agree with TRBD1. Per germline, CDR1 SGHDT and CDR2 YYEEEE. V trimming: 0 bases; J trimming: 3 bases; junction bases outside the gene matches: 5. The CDR3 is 16 amino acids. This CDR3 reads CASSLAGDRGDYGYTF. In DNA, the CDR3 is TGTGCCAGCAGCTTGGCGGGGGACAGGGGAGACTATGGCTACACCTTC.